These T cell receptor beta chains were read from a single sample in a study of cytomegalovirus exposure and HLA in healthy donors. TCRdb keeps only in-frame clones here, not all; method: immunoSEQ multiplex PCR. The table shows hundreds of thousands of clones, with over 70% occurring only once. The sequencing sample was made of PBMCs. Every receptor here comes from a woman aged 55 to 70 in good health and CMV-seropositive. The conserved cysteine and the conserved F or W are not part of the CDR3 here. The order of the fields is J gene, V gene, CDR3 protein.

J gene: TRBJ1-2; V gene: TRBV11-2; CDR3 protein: ASSFSSEGYT
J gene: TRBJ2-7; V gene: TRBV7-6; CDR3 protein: ASSPWTGKDEQY
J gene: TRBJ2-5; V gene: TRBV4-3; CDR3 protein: ASSQGGGLQETQY
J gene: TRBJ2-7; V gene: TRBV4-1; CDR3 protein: ASSQKPGQGGDEQY
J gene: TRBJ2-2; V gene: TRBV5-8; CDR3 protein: ASSLGSGGPTGELF
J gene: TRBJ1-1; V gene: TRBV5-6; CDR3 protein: ASIRQGVWITEAF
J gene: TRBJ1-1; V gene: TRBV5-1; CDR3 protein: ASSFNRGRGGNTEAF
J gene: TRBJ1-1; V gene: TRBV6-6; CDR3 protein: ASSPQTRGIGTEAF
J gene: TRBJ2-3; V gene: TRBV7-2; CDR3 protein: ASREPSTDTQY
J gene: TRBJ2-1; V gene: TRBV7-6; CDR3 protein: ASSLGLAEGNEQF
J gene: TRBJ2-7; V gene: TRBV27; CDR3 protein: ASSLSADRVFEQY
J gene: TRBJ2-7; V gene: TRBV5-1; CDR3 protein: ASGQPSPGEQY
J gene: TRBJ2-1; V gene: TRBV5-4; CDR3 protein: ASSRGLAVSYNEQF
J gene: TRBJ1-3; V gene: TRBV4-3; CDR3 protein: ASSQRGGPGNTIY
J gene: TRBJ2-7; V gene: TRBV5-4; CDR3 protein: ASSSAGTRHYEQY
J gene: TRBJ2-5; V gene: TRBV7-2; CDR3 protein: ASSTTGGTETQY
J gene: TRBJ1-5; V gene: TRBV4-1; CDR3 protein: ASSQARQGGSMAQH
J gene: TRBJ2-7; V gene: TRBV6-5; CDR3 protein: ASSFWTGPSYEQY
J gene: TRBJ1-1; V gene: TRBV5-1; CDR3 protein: ASSLGLSNTEAF
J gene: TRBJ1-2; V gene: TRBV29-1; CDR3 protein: SVRDTELLGYT
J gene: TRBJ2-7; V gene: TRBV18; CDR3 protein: ASSPVRDSLYEQY
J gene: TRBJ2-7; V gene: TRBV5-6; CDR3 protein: ASSFLSGSPAEQY
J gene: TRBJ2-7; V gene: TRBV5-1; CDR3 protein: ASSLNGGSGYEQY
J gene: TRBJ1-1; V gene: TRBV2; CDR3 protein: ASSVLLEAF
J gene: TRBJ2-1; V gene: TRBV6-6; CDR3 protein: ASSPRPWNEQF
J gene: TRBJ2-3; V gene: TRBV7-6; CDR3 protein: ASSLGLGLAQDTQY
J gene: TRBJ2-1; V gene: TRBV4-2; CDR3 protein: ASTTNSGGAHEQF
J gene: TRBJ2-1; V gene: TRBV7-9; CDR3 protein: ASSFFSGNEQF
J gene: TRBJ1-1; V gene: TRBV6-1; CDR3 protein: ASSEYQGGGTEAF
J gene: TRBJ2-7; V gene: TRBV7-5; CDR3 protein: VRSRAIDEQY
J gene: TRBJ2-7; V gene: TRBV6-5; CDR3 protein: ASSPWGGGNEQY
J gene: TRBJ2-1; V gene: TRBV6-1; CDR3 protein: ASSDRGSVNEQF
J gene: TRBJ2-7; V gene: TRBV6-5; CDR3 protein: ASSYKRGSSYEQY
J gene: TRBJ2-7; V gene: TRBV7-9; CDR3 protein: ASSLGLTPPYEQY
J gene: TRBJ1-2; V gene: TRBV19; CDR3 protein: ASLKTGRNYGYT
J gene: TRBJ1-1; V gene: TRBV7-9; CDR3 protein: ASSLQGQATEAF
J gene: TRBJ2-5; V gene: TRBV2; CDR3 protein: ASNRQGTQETQY
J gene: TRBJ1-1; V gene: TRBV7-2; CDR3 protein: ASLGEGRTEAF
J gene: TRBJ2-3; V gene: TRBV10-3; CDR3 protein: AISATKKADTQY
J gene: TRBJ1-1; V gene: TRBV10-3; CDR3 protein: AISEGTSWNTEAF
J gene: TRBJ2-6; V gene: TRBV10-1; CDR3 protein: ASSEHASGANVLT
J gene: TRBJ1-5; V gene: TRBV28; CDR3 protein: ASSWAGRSNQPQH
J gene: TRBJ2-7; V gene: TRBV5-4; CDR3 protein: ASLEQY
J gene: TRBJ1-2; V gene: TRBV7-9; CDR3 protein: ASRADSNYGYT
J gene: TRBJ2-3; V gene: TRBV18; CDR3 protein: ASSPSRTGGTDTQY
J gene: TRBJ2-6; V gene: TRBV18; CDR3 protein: ASSPGQGTGANVLT
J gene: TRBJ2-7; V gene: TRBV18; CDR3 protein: ASSPYRDKTHEQY
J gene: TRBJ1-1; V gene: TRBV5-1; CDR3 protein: ASSVRGQAGTEAF
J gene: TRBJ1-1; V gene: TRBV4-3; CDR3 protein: ASSQDRNTEAF
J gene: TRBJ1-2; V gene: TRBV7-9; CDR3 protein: ASSQTGVGGYT
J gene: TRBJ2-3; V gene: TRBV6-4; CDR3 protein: ASSGPGTDTQY
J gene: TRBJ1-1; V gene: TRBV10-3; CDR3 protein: AISNRDTEAF
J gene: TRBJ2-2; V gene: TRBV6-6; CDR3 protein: ASSYQGMSTGELF
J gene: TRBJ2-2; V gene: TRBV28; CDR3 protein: ASSFLGPLTGELF
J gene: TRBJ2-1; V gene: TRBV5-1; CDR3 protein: ASSLVPSQYNEQF
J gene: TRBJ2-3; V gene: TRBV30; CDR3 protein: AWSKGTSGGDTQY
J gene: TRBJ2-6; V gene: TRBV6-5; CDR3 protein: ASSGGMSGANVLT